This TCR beta chain derives from a study of T-cell memory formation after mild COVID-19 (dated by TCRdb to the early 2020s). Regarding the research as a whole: Most TCR sequence clusters were specific to one of the two donors. In two donors, T-cell clones that expanded and contracted after mild COVID-19 were followed by sequencing TCRalpha and TCRbeta repertoires longitudinally. Two young, previously healthy adult volunteers made up the cohort, one male and one female.

The data were produced on an Illumina NovaSeq 6000. Using 5'RACE with constant-segment primers, TCRalpha and TCRbeta cDNA libraries were constructed, with sample barcodes and unique molecular identifiers added in the process. Trizol reagent was used to extract RNA from every sample. Library amplification was performed in two PCR steps, and a second sample barcode and Illumina TruSeq adapters were introduced in the second step. Sequencing of the libraries was done on an Illumina NovaSeq, producing 2 x 150 bp paired-end reads. The authors processed their data as follows. Reads were demultiplexed and collapsed into UMI-guided consensus sequences with migec v1.2.7. With mixcr v2.1.11, UMI consensuses were aligned to TRA and TRB V and J templates and assembled into clonotypes. Expanded or contracted clonotypes were those called significant by both edgeR and NoisET, with noise models trained on biological replicates. For edgeR calls, the cutoffs were a false discovery rate-adjusted p below 0.01 and a log2 fold-change threshold of 1. As an exploratory analysis of dynamics, PCA with hierarchical clustering was applied to max-normalized trajectories of the 1000 most abundant clonotypes. Separately sequenced CD4+ and CD8+ repertoires were used to assign the CD4 or CD8 phenotype of responding clones. TCRdb trimmed public reads at Q25 via fastp, called clones via MiXCR and kept in-frame beta chains. Every distinct CDR3 protein forms one entry, paired with its most common genes and DNA. The V and J calls were determined by TCRdb, not by the authors. This sample has around 340,000 distinct CDR3 sequences in its table, and approximately 15% of those were observed once. Jointly, the top ten make up around a fifth of the sample.

Ficoll-Paque density gradient centrifugation was used to isolate PBMCs. As for this clonotype: Its target antigen remains unknown. The input lacks base qualities; no much larger clone sits a single base away.

The CDR3, from cysteine to phenylalanine, totals 14 residues. Here the CDR3 DNA is all that survives: 42 bases in frame from base 1. CDR1 is given as ENHRY and CDR2 as SYGVKD, both from the germline V gene. V sheds 0 bases and J sheds 0 bases, leaving 5 bases between their ends. What the research found in general, with its limitations: Clones that contracted from day 15 to 85 showed balanced CD4/CD8 phenotypes, whereas a second wave of clones that expanded from day 15 to 37 leaned towards CD4+. Contracting CD4+ clones were found mainly in CM and EM memory subsets, while CD8+ clones were enriched in EMRA. Whether the second-wave clones peaking on day 37 were SARS-CoV-2 specific was not confirmed. The detection of some responding clones in pre-infection memory suggests that pre-existing cross-reactive memory T cells joined the SARS-CoV-2 response. Only two mild cases were covered in the study, and larger cohorts including severe cases with pre-infection samples were considered necessary.

The sequence was obtained from a man between 18 and 35 years old who had mild COVID-19 (a few samples of this study predate the infection). The sample titles of this study are shuffled in the database, so cell type and time point are left out; the donor was told from shared clones. Material for sequencing was PBMCs or a T cell subset sorted from them (not recorded which). Rearrangement joined TRBV10-3 to TRBJ1-1; there is no confident call for the D gene. CDR3 reads: CAISESKVNTEAFF. The nucleotide sequence reads as follows: TGTGCCATCAGTGAGTCGAAGGTGAACACTGAAGCTTTCTTT.